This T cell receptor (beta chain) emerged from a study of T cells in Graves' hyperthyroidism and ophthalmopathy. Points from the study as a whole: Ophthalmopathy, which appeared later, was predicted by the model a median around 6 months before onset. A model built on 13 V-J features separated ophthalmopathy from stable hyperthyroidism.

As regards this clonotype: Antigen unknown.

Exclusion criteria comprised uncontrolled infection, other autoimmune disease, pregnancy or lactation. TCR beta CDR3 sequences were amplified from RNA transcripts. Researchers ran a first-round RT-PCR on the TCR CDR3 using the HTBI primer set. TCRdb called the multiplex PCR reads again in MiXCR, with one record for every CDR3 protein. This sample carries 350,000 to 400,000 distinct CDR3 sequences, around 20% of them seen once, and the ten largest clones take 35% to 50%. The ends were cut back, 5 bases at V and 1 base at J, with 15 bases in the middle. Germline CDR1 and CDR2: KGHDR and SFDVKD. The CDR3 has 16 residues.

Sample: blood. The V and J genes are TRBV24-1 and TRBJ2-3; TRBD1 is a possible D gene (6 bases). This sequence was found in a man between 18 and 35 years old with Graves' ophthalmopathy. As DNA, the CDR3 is TGTGCCACCAGTGGTCTACAGGGTAGGGGCACAGATACGCAGTATTTT. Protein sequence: CATSGLQGRGTDTQYF.